The clone carrying this T cell receptor beta chain was recorded many times. Its specificity is not known. The germline V gene has CDR1 SQVTM and CDR2 ANQGSEA. Trimming removed 6 bases from V and 7 bases from J; junction bases left unmatched: 9. The CDR3 extends over 13 amino acids. MiXCR, run by TCRdb on the RT-PCR reads, gives a single entry per CDR3 protein. This sample yields more than 450,000 distinct CDR3 sequences, of which approximately 12% are seen a single time; approximately 10% belongs to the top ten. This record comes from a study of response to subunit inactivated influenza vaccine. Regarding the study as a whole: The authors put forward the suggestion that each seasonal influenza vaccination may bring in only a limited number of new T cells.

Material: PBMCs from blood, obtained on the day of vaccination. The receptor comes from a man in his fifties or sixties who received an inactivated influenza vaccine. The chain has TRBV29-1 and TRBJ2-1; 7 nucleotides align to TRBD2. This CDR3 is CSVDAGEGNEQFF. CDR3 coding DNA: TGCAGCGTCGATGCGGGGGAGGGAAATGAGCAGTTCTTC.